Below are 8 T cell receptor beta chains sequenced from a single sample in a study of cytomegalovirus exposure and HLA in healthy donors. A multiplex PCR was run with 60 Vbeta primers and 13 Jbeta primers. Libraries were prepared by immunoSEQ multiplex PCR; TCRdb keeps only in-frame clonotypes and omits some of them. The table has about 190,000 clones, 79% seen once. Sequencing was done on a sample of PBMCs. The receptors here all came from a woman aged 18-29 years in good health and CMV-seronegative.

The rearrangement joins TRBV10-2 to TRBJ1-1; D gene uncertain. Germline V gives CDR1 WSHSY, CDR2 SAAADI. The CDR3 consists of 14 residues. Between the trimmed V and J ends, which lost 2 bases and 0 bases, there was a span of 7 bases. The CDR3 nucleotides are TGCGCCAGCAGTGAGCTGGGCGTGAACACTGAAGCTTTCTTT. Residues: CASSELGVNTEAFF.

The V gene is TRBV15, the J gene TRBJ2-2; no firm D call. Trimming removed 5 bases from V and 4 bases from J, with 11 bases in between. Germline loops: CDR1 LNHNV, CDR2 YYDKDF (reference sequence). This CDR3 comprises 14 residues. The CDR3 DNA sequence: TGTGCCACCAGCCGACTGGCAGTCACCGGGGAGCTGTTTTTT. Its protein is CATSRLAVTGELFF.

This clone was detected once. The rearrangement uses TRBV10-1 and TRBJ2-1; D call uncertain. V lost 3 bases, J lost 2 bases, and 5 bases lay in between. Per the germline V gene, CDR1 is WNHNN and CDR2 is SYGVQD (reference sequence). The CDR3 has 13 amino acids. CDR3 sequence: CASSDRPYNEQFF. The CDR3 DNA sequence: TGCGCCAGCAGTGACAGGCCCTACAATGAGCAGTTCTTC.

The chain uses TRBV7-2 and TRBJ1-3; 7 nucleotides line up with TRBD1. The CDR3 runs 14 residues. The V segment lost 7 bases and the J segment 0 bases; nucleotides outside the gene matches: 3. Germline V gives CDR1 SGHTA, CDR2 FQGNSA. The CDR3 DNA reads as TGTGCCAGCACCGACAGGGACTCTGGAAACACCATATATTTT. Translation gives CASTDRDSGNTIYF.

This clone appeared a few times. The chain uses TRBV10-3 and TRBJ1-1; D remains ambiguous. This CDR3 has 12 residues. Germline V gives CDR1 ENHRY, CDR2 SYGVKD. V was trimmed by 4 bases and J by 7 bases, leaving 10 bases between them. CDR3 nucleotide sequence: TGTGCCATCAGTGCGGGGTGGAATGAAGCTTTCTTT. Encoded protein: CAISAGWNEAFF.

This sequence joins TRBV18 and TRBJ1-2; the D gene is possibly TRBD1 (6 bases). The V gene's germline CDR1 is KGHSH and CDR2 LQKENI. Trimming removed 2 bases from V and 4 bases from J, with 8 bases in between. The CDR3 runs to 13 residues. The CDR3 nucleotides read TGTGCCAGCTCACCAGGACAGTCCTATGGCTACACCTTC. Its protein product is CASSPGQSYGYTF.

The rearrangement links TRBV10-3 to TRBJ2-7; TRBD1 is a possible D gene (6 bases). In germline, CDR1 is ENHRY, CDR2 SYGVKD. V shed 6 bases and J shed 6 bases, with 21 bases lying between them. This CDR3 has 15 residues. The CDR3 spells CAISGGGGAKTEQYF. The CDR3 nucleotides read TGTGCCATCAGCGGCGGTGGGGGCGCTAAAACCGAGCAGTACTTC.

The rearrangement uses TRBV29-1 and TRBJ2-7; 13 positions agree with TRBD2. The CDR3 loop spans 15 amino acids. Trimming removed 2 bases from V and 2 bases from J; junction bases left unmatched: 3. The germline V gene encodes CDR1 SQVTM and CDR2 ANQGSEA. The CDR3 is CSVETGLAGAYEQYF. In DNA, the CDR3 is TGCAGCGTTGAAACTGGACTAGCGGGAGCCTACGAGCAGTACTTC.